A single TCR beta chain is shown here with its context. Profiled with immunoSEQ multiplex PCR; TCRdb holds only in-frame clones, not every one. The sample lists under 65,000 clones, roughly 90% occurring once. The data are from a study of technical replicates of blood from a handful of donors. The source material was PBMCs. This receptor was taken from a human donor in good health. Some clones in this sample may be carry-over from other donors' samples.

The DNA for the CDR3 is TGTGCCAGCAGCTTGTTCGGGTTTGGCTACACCTTC. Translating gives CASSLFGFGYTF. The J gene is TRBJ1-2, the V gene TRBV5-6, with no clear D. Germline V gene data show CDR1 as SGHDT and CDR2 as YYEEEE. The CDR3 sequence is 12 residues long. V was trimmed by 1 base and J by 7 bases, leaving 8 bases between them.